These 5 T cell receptor beta chains were all obtained from the same sample, sequenced in a study of shared clonotypes between healthy human individuals. Produced via immunoSEQ multiplex PCR; TCRdb's table is partial and in-frame only. The top ten hold approximately 1% of the sample, which has some 1.5 million clones, approximately 97% seen once. Sequencing was carried out using naive CD4+ T cells sorted from blood. As to subset: CD45RA+ positively selected. These receptors were collected from a man aged 30 to 45 in good health.

The DNA of the CDR3 is TGTGCTAGTGGTTTAGGACTAGCGGGAATTAACACCGGGGAGCTGTTTTTT. Translating gives CASGLGLAGINTGELFF. The chain is built from TRBV12-5 and TRBJ2-2; 12 bases are shared with TRBD2. The CDR3 consists of 17 residues. V lost 3 bases and J lost 2; bases outside the gene matches: 4. The germline CDR1 and CDR2 sequences are LGHNT and FRNRAP.

V usage is TRBV28 and J usage is TRBJ1-1; D may be TRBD1 (6 bases). CDR1 MDHEN and CDR2 SYDVKM come from the germline V gene. V shed 3 bases and J shed 4 bases, with 12 bases lying between them. There are 14 residues in the CDR3. The CDR3 reads CASSFGGLTTEAFF. In DNA form, the CDR3 reads TGTGCCAGCAGTTTTGGGGGCTTAACCACTGAAGCTTTCTTT.

V and J are TRBV4-3 and TRBJ1-1; weak D call: TRBD1 (5 bases). Trimming stripped 2 bases from V and 7 bases from J, with 11 bases between. CDR1 LGHNA and CDR2 YSLEER come from the germline V gene. This CDR3 spans 13 amino acids. CDR3 loop: CASSQRRQGEAFF. CDR3 DNA sequence: TGCGCCAGCAGCCAAAGGCGGCAGGGTGAAGCTTTCTTT.

The chain carries TRBV29-1 and TRBJ2-7; D gene ambiguous. The V end lost 6 bases, the J end lost 3 bases, and 12 bases lay between the germline ends. Looked up from germline, CDR1 is SQVTM and CDR2 is ANQGSEA. This CDR3 has 12 amino acids. This chain's CDR3 is CSVGRTYYEQYF. The CDR3 region has the DNA TGCAGCGTAGGCAGGACCTACTACGAGCAGTACTTC.

V and J are TRBV2 and TRBJ1-3, with no clear D. Germline values: CDR1 SNHLY, CDR2 FYNNEI. CDR3 size: 15 residues. V shed 5 bases and J shed 2 bases, with 13 bases lying between them. The CDR3 DNA sequence: TGTGCCAGCAGTCCCCTAGTCGGAGCTGGAAACACCATATATTTT. Amino acid sequence: CASSPLVGAGNTIYF.